The 2 T cell receptor beta chains below come from one sample, sequenced in a study of CD8 T cells in ankylosing spondylitis. Findings and caveats of the study: A TCR beta motif of eight highly homologous variants appeared characteristic of ankylosing spondylitis blood.

A single record per CDR3 protein comes from TCRdb applying MiXCR to the 5' RACE reads. The table lists 250,000 to 350,000 distinct CDR3 sequences, less than 9.5% of them singletons. The antigens for these receptors are not known. The sample consisted of blood, either unsorted or a sorted T cell fraction (not recorded which). The receptors were gathered from a male donor with ankylosing spondylitis.

The chain combines TRBV6-1 with TRBJ1-5, with D perhaps TRBD1 (6 bases). This CDR3 comprises 13 residues. The ends were cut back, 7 bases at V and 3 bases at J, with 10 bases in the middle. Germline-derived CDR1 and CDR2 are MNHNS and SASEGT. Here the CDR3 reads CASKRTVNQPQHF. CDR3 in DNA: TGTGCCAGCAAGAGGACAGTCAATCAGCCCCAGCATTTT.

This clonotype was counted only a few times. The chain links TRBV4-1 to TRBJ2-4, with D perhaps being TRBD1 or TRBD2 (5 bases each). The V and J ends lost 3 bases and 8 bases respectively, with 17 bases between them. Germline V CDR1 and CDR2: MGHRA, YSYEKL. This CDR3 spans 15 amino acids. CDR3 region: CASSHITGPRDIQYF. CDR3 sequence (DNA): TGCGCCAGCAGCCACATAACGGGACCCAGGGACATTCAGTACTTC.